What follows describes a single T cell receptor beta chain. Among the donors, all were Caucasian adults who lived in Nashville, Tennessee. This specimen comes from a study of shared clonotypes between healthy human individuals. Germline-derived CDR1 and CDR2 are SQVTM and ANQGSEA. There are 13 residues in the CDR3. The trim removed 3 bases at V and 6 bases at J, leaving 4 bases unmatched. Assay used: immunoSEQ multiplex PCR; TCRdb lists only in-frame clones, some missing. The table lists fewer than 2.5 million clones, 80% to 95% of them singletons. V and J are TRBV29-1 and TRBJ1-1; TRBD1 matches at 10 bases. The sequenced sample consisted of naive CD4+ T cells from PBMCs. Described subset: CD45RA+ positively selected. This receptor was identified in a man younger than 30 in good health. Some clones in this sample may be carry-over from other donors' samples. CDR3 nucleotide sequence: TGCAGCGTTGACCGACAGGGGGCCGCTGAAGCTTTCTTT. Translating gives CSVDRQGAAEAFF.